This is a list of T cell receptor beta chains from one sample in a study of blood T cell repertoires in COVID-19. Produced via immunoSEQ multiplex PCR; TCRdb's table is partial and in-frame only. Here the sample spans about 91,000 clones, around three quarters being singletons. Sequenced: peripheral blood. These receptor sequences come from a man in his 70s with acute or convalescent COVID-19. Each CDR3 is given with its conserved first and last residue. A D gene is named only where the DNA matches it firmly. Only some rows state a clone size, as once, few, many or a class for expanded clones.

d_gene,j_gene,len,abundance,v_gene,CDR3nt,CDR3aa
NA,TRBJ2-4,12,once,TRBV4-1,TGCGCCAGCAGCCTTTTGGGGGGCATTCAGTACTTC,CASSLLGGIQYF
TRBD1,TRBJ2-5,17,NA,TRBV19,TGTGCCAGTAGCGACCCAGGGACAGGGGGAGTTGCAGAGACCCAGTACTTC,CASSDPGTGGVAETQYF
TRBD1,TRBJ1-5,13,NA,TRBV29-1,TGCAGCGTCAAGACAGGGATTAATCAGCCCCAGCATTTT,CSVKTGINQPQHF
TRBD1,TRBJ1-2,14,NA,TRBV28,TGTGCCAGCAGTTCGGACAGGGCTATCTATGGCTACACCTTC,CASSSDRAIYGYTF
TRBD1,TRBJ1-6,13,NA,TRBV20-1,TGCAGTGCTAGTGGGACAGGGAATTCACCCCTCCACTTT,CSASGTGNSPLHF
TRBD2,TRBJ2-1,18,once,TRBV7-2,TGTGCCAGCAGCTTAGAGGTCGGGGGGGCCCAGCGTAGGAATGAGCAGTTCTTC,CASSLEVGGAQRRNEQFF
TRBD1,TRBJ1-5,15,NA,TRBV19,TGTGCCAGTAAGGACAGGGGGCAAAGCAATCAGCCCCAGCATTTT,CASKDRGQSNQPQHF
NA,TRBJ1-1,15,NA,TRBV25-1,TGTGCCAGCAGTGCGTTCCGGGACAAAGGAACTGAAGCTTTCTTT,CASSAFRDKGTEAFF
TRBD1,TRBJ1-4,16,once,TRBV5-6,TGTGCCAGCAGCCGACCGGGACAGCGTCTAAATGAAAAACTGTTTTTT,CASSRPGQRLNEKLFF
NA,TRBJ2-3,13,NA,TRBV12-5,TGTGCTAGTGCGCCAGGGGGGCCAGATACGCAGTATTTT,CASAPGGPDTQYF
TRBD2,TRBJ2-7,14,NA,TRBV4-1,TGCGCCAGCAGCCACCTAGCGGGAGGCCACGAGCAGTACTTC,CASSHLAGGHEQYF
TRBD1,TRBJ1-1,15,once,TRBV10-2,TGCGCCAGCAGACCCCGGACAGGAACGTACACTGAAGCTTTCTTT,CASRPRTGTYTEAFF
NA,TRBJ1-6,15,few,TRBV9,TGTGCCAGCAGCGTAGATGGGACTAGTCATTCACCCCTCCACTTT,CASSVDGTSHSPLHF
TRBD1,TRBJ1-1,14,NA,TRBV6-5,TGTGCCAGCAGCCGACAGGGGTCGAACACTGAAGCTTTCTTT,CASSRQGSNTEAFF
NA,TRBJ1-3,13,NA,TRBV9,TGTGCCAGCAGCATACAGGGTGGAAACACCATATATTTT,CASSIQGGNTIYF
TRBD2,TRBJ2-1,16,NA,TRBV5-4,TGTGCCAGCAGCTTGAGGTTAGCGGGAATATACAATGAGCAGTTCTTC,CASSLRLAGIYNEQFF
NA,TRBJ2-1,15,NA,TRBV5-4,TGTGCCAGCAGCTTGGACTCCTTCGCCTACAATGAGCAGTTCTTC,CASSLDSFAYNEQFF
TRBD2,TRBJ2-1,16,few,TRBV28,TGTGCCAGCAGCCGCCTAGCGGGTTACACTTACAATGAGCAGTTCTTC,CASSRLAGYTYNEQFF
TRBD1,TRBJ1-1,15,few,TRBV6-4,TGTGCCAGCAGAAACCGGACAGGGGAGAACACTGAAGCTTTCTTT,CASRNRTGENTEAFF
TRBD1,TRBJ2-1,14,NA,TRBV5-6,TGTGCCAGCAGCTCGGACAGGGGACGTGATGAGCAGTTCTTC,CASSSDRGRDEQFF
TRBD2,TRBJ2-1,15,NA,TRBV5-4,TGTGCCAGCAGCGTGGGACTAGCGGGGGGCAATGAGCAGTTCTTC,CASSVGLAGGNEQFF
NA,TRBJ2-7,15,NA,TRBV5-1,TGCGCCAGCAGCTTGGTCCCCGGTGACACCTACGAGCAGTACTTC,CASSLVPGDTYEQYF
NA,TRBJ1-2,12,NA,TRBV10-2,TGCGCCAGCAGTGAAGGGGACTATGGCTACACCTTC,CASSEGDYGYTF
NA,TRBJ1-6,14,NA,TRBV6-5,TGTGCCAGCAGTTTGGGCGGGTATAATTCACCCCTCCACTTT,CASSLGGYNSPLHF
NA,TRBJ2-5,15,NA,TRBV24-1,TGTGCCACCAGTGACGTTACACAAATCGAAGAGACCCAGTACTTC,CATSDVTQIEETQYF
TRBD2,TRBJ2-1,15,once,TRBV5-5,TGTGCCAGCAGCTCGGTGACTAGCGGTGGCAATGAGCAGTTCTTC,CASSSVTSGGNEQFF
TRBD1,TRBJ1-2,12,NA,TRBV6-5,TGTGCCAGCACCAGACAGGGGGATGGCTACACCTTC,CASTRQGDGYTF